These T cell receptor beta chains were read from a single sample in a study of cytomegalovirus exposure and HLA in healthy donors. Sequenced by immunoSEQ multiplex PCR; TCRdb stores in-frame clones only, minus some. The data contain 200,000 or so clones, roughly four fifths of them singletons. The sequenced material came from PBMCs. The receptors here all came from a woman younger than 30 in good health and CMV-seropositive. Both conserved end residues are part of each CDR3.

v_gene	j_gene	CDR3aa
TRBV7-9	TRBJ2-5	CASSLKQGRQETQYF
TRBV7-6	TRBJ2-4	CASSAGQGGENIQYF
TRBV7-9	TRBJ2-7	CASSLRGGGSYEQYF
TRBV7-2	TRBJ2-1	CASSSSRGHNEQFF
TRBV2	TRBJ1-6	CASSDRGTKEPLHF
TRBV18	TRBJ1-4	CASSPTVANEKLFF
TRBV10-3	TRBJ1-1	CAISAQNTEAFF
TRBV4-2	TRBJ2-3	CASSQDPGDTQYF
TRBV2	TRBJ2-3	CASRKGGRGIDTQYF
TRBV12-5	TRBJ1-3	CASGSGSTGNTIYF
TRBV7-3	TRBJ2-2	CASTQGPGELFF
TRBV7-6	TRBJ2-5	CASSLGAGPGTQYF
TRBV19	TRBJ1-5	CASSFGQAGYQPQHF
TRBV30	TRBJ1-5	CAWGPREDQPQHF
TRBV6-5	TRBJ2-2	CASSKTGYTGELFF
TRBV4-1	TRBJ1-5	CASSPQGLSNQPQHF
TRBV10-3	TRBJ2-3	CAISGRGGSTSTDTQYF
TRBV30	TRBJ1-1	CAWSARPRDEAFF
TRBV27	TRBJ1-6	CASTQRDSPLHF
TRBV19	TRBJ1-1	CASSIPYGGTAMNTEAFF
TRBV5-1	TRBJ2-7	CASSLGAGRDEQYF
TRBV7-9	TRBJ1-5	CASSATGDSNQPQHF
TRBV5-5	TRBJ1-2	CASSPGGSYYGYTF
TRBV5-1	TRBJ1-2	CASSLAGGGEGYTF
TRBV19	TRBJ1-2	CASGGYGYTF
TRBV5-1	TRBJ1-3	CASSLFAGTTRNTIYF
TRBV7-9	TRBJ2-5	CASTSDRRQETQYF
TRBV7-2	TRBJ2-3	CASGNRVTDTQYF